The rows below give T cell receptor beta chains drawn from one sample of a study of T cells in localized non-small cell lung cancer. Repertoires were generated with immunoSEQ multiplex PCR, while TCRdb's copy carries only in-frame clones and drops some. The sample carries some 4,500 clones, about 31% recorded once. This sample comprised lung tumor tissue, obtained before any cancer treatment. All receptors come from a male donor at least 60 years old with stage I lung adenocarcinoma. Both conserved end residues are part of each CDR3. The D gene is left open where the match is weak. Some rows mark clone size as missing; the rest say once, few, many or name a class of expanded clone.

CASGQGAHGTEAFF	TGTGCCAGTGGACAGGGGGCGCATGGTACTGAAGCTTTCTTT	TRBD1	TRBJ1-1	TRBV19	.
CASTHRGQANVLTF	TGTGCCAGCACCCACAGGGGGCAAGCCAACGTCCTGACTTTC	TRBD1	TRBJ2-6	TRBV9	medium-sized
CASSLETGTANSPLHF	TGCGCCAGCAGCTTGGAGACCGGGACAGCTAATTCACCCCTCCACTTT	TRBD1	TRBJ1-6	TRBV5-1	once
CASTTGDAKNIQYF	TGTGCCAGTACTACCGGGGATGCCAAAAACATTCAGTACTTC	.	TRBJ2-4	TRBV19	.
CAWRTGDSTDTQYF	TGTGCCTGGAGGACAGGGGACAGCACAGATACGCAGTATTTT	TRBD1	TRBJ2-3	TRBV30	.
CASSATTGNTEAFF	TGTGCCAGCAGCGCAACGACAGGGAACACTGAAGCTTTCTTT	.	TRBJ1-1	TRBV9	few
CASSQNPGLNYEQYF	TGTGCCAGCAGCCAAAACCCGGGACTAAACTACGAGCAGTACTTC	.	TRBJ2-7	TRBV7-5	few
CASSLVTENSPLHF	TGTGCCAGCAGCTTAGTGACAGAAAATTCACCCCTCCACTTT	.	TRBJ1-6	TRBV11-3	medium-sized
CASSGAVENTGELFF	TGTGCCAGCAGTGGAGCTGTAGAGAACACCGGGGAGCTGTTTTTT	.	TRBJ2-2	TRBV25-1	.
CASSLDHGTSNYADTQYF	TGTGCCAGCAGCTTAGATCACGGGACATCCAATTATGCGGATACGCAGTATTTT	.	TRBJ2-3	TRBV11-3	.
CASSVGGGRYQETQYF	TGTGCCAGCAGCGTAGGTGGGGGTAGATACCAAGAGACCCAGTACTTC	.	TRBJ2-5	TRBV9	few
CASSRQSNYGYTF	TGTGCCAGCAGCCGACAGTCTAACTATGGCTACACCTTC	.	TRBJ1-2	TRBV6-8	.
CASSLGRGPPYEQYF	TGTGCCAGCAGCTTAGGTCGGGGCCCACCCTACGAGCAGTACTTC	.	TRBJ2-7	TRBV11-3	few
CASSWRTFNYGYTF	TGTGCCAGCAGCTGGAGAACCTTTAACTATGGCTACACCTTC	.	TRBJ1-2	TRBV11-3	medium-sized
CAISEFGTGDTNTEAFF	TGTGCCATCAGTGAGTTCGGGACAGGGGACACCAACACTGAAGCTTTCTTT	TRBD1	TRBJ1-1	TRBV10-3	.
CASSAPGQLPETQYF	TGTGCCAGCAGTGCCCCGGGACAACTGCCAGAGACCCAGTACTTC	.	TRBJ2-5	TRBV6-8	.
CASSYDREASPLHF	TGTGCCAGCAGTTACGACAGGGAGGCTTCACCCCTCCACTTT	TRBD1	TRBJ1-6	TRBV6-8	.
CASSIGGTNTEAFF	TGTGCCAGTAGTATAGGGGGGACGAACACTGAAGCTTTCTTT	.	TRBJ1-1	TRBV19	.
CASSLGTSGGPRTDTQYF	TGTGCCAGCAGCTTAGGGACTAGCGGGGGGCCCCGCACAGATACGCAGTATTTT	.	TRBJ2-3	TRBV7-5	few
CASSLIGGEGYEQYF	TGTGCCAGCAGCTTAATAGGAGGGGAGGGCTACGAGCAGTACTTC	TRBD2	TRBJ2-7	TRBV11-3	few
CASSNEPDRTIYTEAFF	TGTGCCAGTAGCAACGAGCCGGATAGAACGATCTACACTGAAGCTTTCTTT	.	TRBJ1-1	TRBV19	.
CASTGTADSPLHF	TGTGCCAGCACCGGGACAGCTGATTCACCCCTCCACTTT	TRBD1	TRBJ1-6	TRBV6-8	few
CASSFSYRDAKNIQYF	TGTGCCAGCAGTTTCTCGTACCGGGACGCCAAAAACATTCAGTACTTC	.	TRBJ2-4	TRBV6-8	.
CASSEGGNDQPQHF	TGTGCCAGCAGCGAAGGAGGGAACGATCAGCCCCAGCATTTT	.	TRBJ1-5	TRBV6-8	few
CAWSRTDLSSEKLFF	TGTGCCTGGAGTCGGACAGACCTCTCCAGTGAAAAACTGTTTTTT	.	TRBJ1-4	TRBV30	few
CSVDMTGGSYGYTF	TGCAGCGTTGACATGACAGGGGGCTCTTATGGCTACACCTTC	TRBD1	TRBJ1-2	TRBV29-1	.
CASSLLLAGVHEQFF	TGTGCCAGCAGCTTGCTACTAGCGGGGGTCCATGAGCAGTTCTTC	TRBD2	TRBJ2-1	TRBV7-6	.
CASSQEHNGGRLQFF	TGCGCCAGCAGCCAAGAGCACAACGGGGGGCGCCTCCAGTTCTTC	.	TRBJ2-1	TRBV4-1	.